These T cell receptor beta chains were read from a single sample in a study of beta chain features in type 1 diabetes. Method: immunoSEQ multiplex PCR; TCRdb's copy keeps in-frame clones and lacks some. The top ten clones hold around 2.5% of a sample with approximately 170,000 clones, 9% to 10% of them seen once. The material sequenced was central memory CD4+ T cells from blood. These receptor sequences come from a woman aged 18-29 years in good health. The CDR3 runs from the conserved cysteine through the conserved F or W. The D gene is left open where the match is weak. Clone size appears in some rows only: once, few, many, or a class for an expanded clone.

abundance	v_gene	j_gene	d_gene	CDR3aa	CDR3nt
.	TRBV7-9	TRBJ2-5	.	CASSLGSVQETQYF	TGTGCCAGCAGCTTAGGTAGCGTCCAAGAGACCCAGTACTTC
few	TRBV4-2	TRBJ2-7	TRBD2	CASSQYLAGTRAYEQYF	TGTGCCAGCAGCCAGTACCTTGCCGGGACTAGGGCCTACGAGCAGTACTTC
few	TRBV10-2	TRBJ2-5	TRBD2	CASSRAGGGQETQYF	TGCGCCAGCAGCCGAGCGGGAGGGGGCCAAGAGACCCAGTACTTC
.	TRBV29-1	TRBJ1-3	.	CSVGHGTGNTIYF	TGCAGCGTGGGACACGGTACTGGAAACACCATATATTTT
.	TRBV10-3	TRBJ1-2	TRBD1	CAISERDSDGYTF	TGTGCCATCAGTGAGCGGGACAGTGATGGCTACACCTTC
.	TRBV28	TRBJ2-2	TRBD2	CASSLALAGTGELFF	TGTGCCAGCAGTTTGGCGTTAGCGGGCACCGGGGAGCTGTTTTTT
.	TRBV19	TRBJ1-3	TRBD1	CASSPGDRRNTIYF	TGTGCCAGTAGTCCAGGGGACAGAAGAAACACCATATATTTT
few	TRBV7-2	TRBJ1-4	TRBD1	CASSRFWARGNAINEKLFF	TGTGCCAGCAGCCGATTTTGGGCCAGGGGGAACGCGATTAATGAAAAACTGTTTTTT
many	TRBV12-5	TRBJ2-5	TRBD2	CASAGLVLAETQYF	TGTGCTAGTGCTGGTTTGGTACTAGCGGAGACCCAGTACTTC
.	TRBV2	TRBJ2-7	TRBD1	CASSADRDSYEQYF	TGTGCCAGCAGTGCGGACAGGGACTCCTACGAGCAGTACTTC